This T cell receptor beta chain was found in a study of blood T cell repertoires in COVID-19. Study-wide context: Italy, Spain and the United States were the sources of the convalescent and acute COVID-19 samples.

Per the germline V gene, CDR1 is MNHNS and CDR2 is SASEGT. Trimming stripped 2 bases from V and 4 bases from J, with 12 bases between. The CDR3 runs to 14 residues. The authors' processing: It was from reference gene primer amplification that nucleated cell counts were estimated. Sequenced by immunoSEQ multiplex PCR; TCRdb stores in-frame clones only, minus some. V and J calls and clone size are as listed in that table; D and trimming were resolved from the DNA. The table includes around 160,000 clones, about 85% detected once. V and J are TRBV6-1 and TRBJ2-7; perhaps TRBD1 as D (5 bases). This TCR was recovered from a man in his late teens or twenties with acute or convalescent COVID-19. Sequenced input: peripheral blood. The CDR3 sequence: CASSEIQGPYEQYF. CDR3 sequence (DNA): TGTGCCAGCAGTGAAATTCAGGGTCCTTACGAGCAGTACTTC.